The rows below give T cell receptor beta chains drawn from one sample of a study of blood T cell repertoires in COVID-19. Using immunoSEQ multiplex PCR, the repertoire was profiled, and TCRdb retains in-frame clones only, with some absent. The sample lists approximately 210,000 clones; around 80% were seen once. Sequencing was done on a sample of peripheral blood. The receptors were gathered from a human donor in a cohort sampled during active COVID-19. CDR3s include the opening cysteine and the closing phenylalanine or tryptophan. The order of the fields is D gene, V gene, clone size, J gene, CDR3 DNA, CDR3 protein. A D gene is named only where the DNA matches it firmly. Only part of the rows carry a size: once, few, many, or a class if the clone is expanded.

>NA|TRBV28|NA|TRBJ2-5
TGTGCCAGCAGTTTGTCCACTCAAGAGACCCAGTACTTC
CASSLSTQETQYF
>NA|TRBV10-3|few|TRBJ1-5
TGTGCCATCAGTGAGTCGGGAGGAGGAGGCAATCAGCCCCAGCATTTT
CAISESGGGGNQPQHF
>TRBD1|TRBV19|NA|TRBJ1-5
TGTGCCAGTAAGACAGGGGCGAGCAATCAGCCCCAGCATTTT
CASKTGASNQPQHF
>NA|TRBV7-6|NA|TRBJ2-2
TGTGCCAGCAGCAAGCTAACTCTAGGAACCGGGGAGCTGTTTTTT
CASSKLTLGTGELFF
>NA|TRBV27|NA|TRBJ1-4
TGTGCCAGCAGTTCAGGGAGGCCAACTAATGAAAAACTGTTTTTT
CASSSGRPTNEKLFF
>TRBD1|TRBV5-1|NA|TRBJ1-2
TGCGCCAGCAGCGCGGACAGGACTAACTATGGCTACACCTTC
CASSADRTNYGYTF
>NA|TRBV4-1|few|TRBJ1-5
TGCGCCAGCAGCCAAGCATGGGGCATTAGCAATCAGCCCCAGCATTTT
CASSQAWGISNQPQHF
>TRBD1|TRBV3-1/TRBV3-2|NA|TRBJ1-6
TGTGCCAGCAGTCCCGGGACAGGGAATCCACCCCTCCACTTT
CASSPGTGNPPLHF
>NA|TRBV19|NA|TRBJ1-1
TGTGCCAGTAGTAGTACATCGAAGTTCACTGAAGCTTTCTTT
CASSSTSKFTEAFF
>NA|TRBV2|once|TRBJ1-3
TGTGCCAGCAGCTCCGACAGCTACTCTGGAAACACCATATATTTT
CASSSDSYSGNTIYF
>NA|TRBV12-3/TRBV12-4|NA|TRBJ1-2
TGTGCCAGCACGACAGCCTCCTATGGCTACACCTTC
CASTTASYGYTF
>NA|TRBV5-1|NA|TRBJ2-1
TGCGCCAGCAGCAGGTCGGGAGTAGGATACAATGAGCAGTTCTTC
CASSRSGVGYNEQFF
>TRBD1|TRBV2|NA|TRBJ1-5
TGTGCCAGCAGCGCGGGACAGGAGACGTTTAATCAGCCCCAGCATTTT
CASSAGQETFNQPQHF
>NA|TRBV18|NA|TRBJ2-1
TGTGCCAGCTCACTTCGACAGACGAACAATGAGCAGTTCTTC
CASSLRQTNNEQFF
>NA|TRBV5-8|NA|TRBJ2-5
TGTGCCAGCAGCTTAAAGTTTACGGACCGGATAGCGGAGACCCAGTACTTC
CASSLKFTDRIAETQYF
>NA|TRBV7-9|NA|TRBJ2-7
TGTGCCAGCAGCCCCACCGGGTACGAGCAGTACTTC
CASSPTGYEQYF
>TRBD1|TRBV7-2|NA|TRBJ2-1
TGTGCCAGCAGCCCAGGGGGATGGTATCCGAATGAGCAGTTCTTC
CASSPGGWYPNEQFF
>NA|TRBV24-1|once|TRBJ2-1
TGTGCCACCAGTGGAAGCAACCGGGACATCTCCTACAATGAGCAGTTCTTC
CATSGSNRDISYNEQFF
>TRBD1|TRBV12-3/TRBV12-4|NA|TRBJ1-1
TGTGCCAGCAGTTACACAGGGGGGGAAAAAACTTTCTTT
CASSYTGGEKTFF
>TRBD1|TRBV7-9|NA|TRBJ2-2
TGTGCCAGCAGCTTACTTACAGGGGATACCGGGGAGCTGTTTTTT
CASSLLTGDTGELFF
>NA|TRBV11-3|once|TRBJ2-2
TGTGCCAGCAGCTATACAGCGAACACCGGGGAGCTGTTTTTT
CASSYTANTGELFF
>TRBD1|TRBV19|NA|TRBJ1-5
TGTGCCAGTAGCCCCGGGACAGGGGGTCTTTTGCAGCCCCAGCATTTT
CASSPGTGGLLQPQHF
>TRBD1|TRBV18|NA|TRBJ1-2
TGTGCCAGCTCAGCCCGGGACAGGGATATGGGCTACACCTTC
CASSARDRDMGYTF
>NA|TRBV5-4|NA|TRBJ1-1
TGTGCCAGCAGCTTGGAACGAGGGAGAGCTTTCTTT
CASSLERGRAFF
>NA|TRBV21-1|NA|TRBJ1-4
TGTGCCAGCAGCTGTCTCCAGGGCGGAATAAAACTGTTTTTT
CASSCLQGGIKLFF
>NA|TRBV5-1|NA|TRBJ2-2
TGCGCCAGCAGCTTGTTTTTCGACACCGGGGAGCTGTTTTTT
CASSLFFDTGELFF
>NA|TRBV7-8|NA|TRBJ1-3
TGTGCCAGCAGCATTTTAAACTCTGGAAACACCATATATTTT
CASSILNSGNTIYF